Sequencing of this T cell receptor (beta chain) was carried out in a study of cytomegalovirus exposure and HLA in healthy donors. Remarks on this clone: What it binds is not known.

Germline V gives CDR1 ENHRY, CDR2 SYGVKD. V dropped 1 base and J dropped 0 bases, with 10 bases sitting between them. There are 16 residues in the CDR3. The study's findings and limits: One variant, a missense change in DCLRE1C, was linked in a later analysis to TCR beta V- and J-gene trimming. Earlier analysis looked at TCR beta V segments, and most were productive about 90% or about 30% of the time. A later analysis associated 15,000 to 20,000 TCR beta sequences with HLA alleles at a 0.05 false discovery rate. Exclusion as indistinguishable affected some V segments, including TRBV6-2 and TRBV6-3.

PCR was performed using 60 Vbeta and 13 Jbeta primers. The protocol was immunoSEQ multiplex PCR, while the TCRdb copy is restricted to in-frame clones and leaves out a portion. The table for this sample gives 200,000 to 250,000 clones. Sequencing used PBMCs. V and J are TRBV10-3 and TRBJ1-3; D uncertain. The clonotype comes from a girl aged 2 to 10 in good health and CMV-seropositive. CDR3 sequence (DNA): TGTGCCATCAGTGAGTACCCAGCGGACTCTGGAAACACCATATATTTT. It specifies CAISEYPADSGNTIYF.